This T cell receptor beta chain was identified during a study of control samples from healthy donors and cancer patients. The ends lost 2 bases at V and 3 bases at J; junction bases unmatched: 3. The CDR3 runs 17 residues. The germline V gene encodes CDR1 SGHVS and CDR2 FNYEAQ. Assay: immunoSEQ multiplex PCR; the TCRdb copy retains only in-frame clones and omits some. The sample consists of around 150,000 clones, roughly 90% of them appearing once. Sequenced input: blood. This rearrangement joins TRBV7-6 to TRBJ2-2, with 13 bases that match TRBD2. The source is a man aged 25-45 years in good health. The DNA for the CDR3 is TGTGCCAGCAGCTTAAAACTAGCGGGAGGGGACACCGGGGAGCTGTTTTTT. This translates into CASSLKLAGGDTGELFF. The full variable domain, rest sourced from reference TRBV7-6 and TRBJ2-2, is GAGVSQSPRYKVTKRGQDVALRCDPISGHVSLYWYRQALGQGPEFLTYFNYEAQQDKSGLPNDRFSAERPEGSISTLTIQRTEQRDSAMYRCASSLKLAGGDTGELFFGEGSRLTVL.